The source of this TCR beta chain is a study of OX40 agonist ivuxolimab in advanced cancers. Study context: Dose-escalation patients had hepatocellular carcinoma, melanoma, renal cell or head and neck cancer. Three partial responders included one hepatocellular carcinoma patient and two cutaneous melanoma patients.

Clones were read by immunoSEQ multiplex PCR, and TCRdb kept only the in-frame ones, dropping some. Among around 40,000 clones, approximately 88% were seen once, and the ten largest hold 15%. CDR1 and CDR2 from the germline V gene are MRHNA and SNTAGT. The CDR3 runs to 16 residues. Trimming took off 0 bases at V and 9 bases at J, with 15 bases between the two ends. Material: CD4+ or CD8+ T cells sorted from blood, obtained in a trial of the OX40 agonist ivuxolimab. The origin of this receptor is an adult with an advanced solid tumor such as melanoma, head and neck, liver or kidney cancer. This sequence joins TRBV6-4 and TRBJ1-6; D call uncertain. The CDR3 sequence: CASSDSGGVNSSPLHF. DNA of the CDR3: TGTGCCAGCAGTGACTCTGGAGGAGTGAATAGTTCACCCCTCCACTTT.